One sample yielded the 25 T cell receptor beta chains listed below, sequenced in a study of beta chain features in type 1 diabetes. As every portion of the isolated RNA was reverse transcribed, the sequencing read expressed TCRB transcripts. Assay used: immunoSEQ multiplex PCR; TCRdb lists only in-frame clones, some missing. The data show almost 350,000 clones, 7% to 9% seen once. The sample taken for sequencing was central memory CD4+ T cells from blood. These receptors were taken from a woman between 18 and 29 years old in good health.

The table lists this clone with a few counts. The V gene is TRBV18, the J gene TRBJ1-4, with 10 bases that match TRBD1. This CDR3 comprises 16 residues. Germline CDR1 KGHSH, CDR2 LQKENI. J gave up 8 bases and V 2 bases, and 8 bases lay outside the gene matches. CDR3 in amino acids: CASSPSLATGGEKLFF. In DNA form, the CDR3 reads TGTGCCAGCTCACCAAGTCTGGCGACAGGGGGCGAAAAACTGTTTTTT. The whole variable domain, filled in from reference TRBV18 and TRBJ1-4, reads NAGVMQNPRHLVRRRGQEARLRCSPMKGHSHVYWYRQLPEEGLKFMVYLQKENIIDESGMPKERFSAEFPKEGPSILRIQQVVRGDSAAYFCASSPSLATGGEKLFFGSGTQLSVL.

The J gene is TRBJ2-5, the V gene TRBV7-2, with 9 bases aligning to TRBD2. The CDR3 is 16 amino acids. V lost 1 base and J lost 5; bases outside the gene matches: 8. The germline V gene encodes CDR1 SGHTA and CDR2 FQGNSA. The CDR3 DNA is TGTGCCAGCAGCTTAGATTTGGCGGGAGGGCGGGAGACCCAGTACTTC. This translates into CASSLDLAGGRETQYF. The entire variable domain, with the rest obtained from reference TRBV7-2 and TRBJ2-5, is as follows: GAGVSQSPSNKVTEKGKDVELRCDPISGHTALYWYRQSLGQGLEFLIYFQGNSAPDKSGLPSDRFSAERTGGSVSTLTIQRTQQEDSAVYLCASSLDLAGGRETQYFGPGTRLLVL.

This clone came up a few times. This sequence joins TRBV6-4 and TRBJ1-2; D possibly corresponds to TRBD1 (5 bases). V was shortened by 2 bases and J by 7 bases, with 11 bases between the two germline ends. The germline V gene encodes CDR1 MRHNA and CDR2 SNTAGT. CDR3 length equals 13 residues. CDR3 nucleotides: TGTGCCAGCAGTGACGGGACCCGGGGTGGCTACACCTTC. As protein: CASSDGTRGGYTF.

The sample holds a few counts of this clone. The chain has TRBV9 and TRBJ2-7; 7 bases align to TRBD2. V gave up 4 bases and J gave up 5 bases; unmatched junction bases: 12. Germline V gene data show CDR1 as SGDLS and CDR2 as YYNGEE. The CDR3 is 15 amino acids. The CDR3 loop is CASSPRGREHHEQYF. In DNA, the CDR3 is TGTGCCAGCAGCCCGCGAGGGCGGGAGCACCACGAGCAGTACTTC.

The V and J genes are TRBV2 and TRBJ2-5; perhaps TRBD1 as D (6 bases). The CDR3 totals 15 residues. Germline V gives CDR1 SNHLY, CDR2 FYNNEI. V lost 6 bases, J lost 3 bases, and 17 bases lay in between. The chain's CDR3 is CASRPSFRDKETQYF. The CDR3 nucleotides are TGTGCCAGCAGGCCTTCCTTCCGGGACAAAGAGACCCAGTACTTC.

The chain employs TRBV6-6 and TRBJ2-7; 7 nucleotides agree with TRBD2. Germline-derived CDR1 and CDR2 are MNHNY and SVGAGI (reference sequence). The CDR3 spans 14 residues. Trimming took 5 bases from V and 4 from J; bases not matched to a gene: 8. This CDR3 is CASSRLGGFYEQYF. As DNA, the CDR3 is TGTGCCAGCAGTCGTCTGGGGGGGTTTTACGAGCAGTACTTC.

V gene TRBV7-2 combines with J gene TRBJ1-5, with 7 bases identical to TRBD1. There are 13 residues in the CDR3. The germline V gene has CDR1 SGHTA and CDR2 FQGNSA. Trimming removed 5 bases from V and 8 bases from J; junction bases left unmatched: 6. This CDR3 reads CASSTRQGEPQHF. CDR3 DNA sequence: TGTGCCAGCAGCACTAGACAGGGCGAGCCCCAGCATTTT.

This clone occurred once. This rearrangement joins TRBV12-5 to TRBJ2-2; D might be TRBD2 (5 bases). CDR1 and CDR2 (germline): LGHNT, FRNRAP. The V gene lost 5 bases and the J gene lost 6 bases, with 7 bases spanning the gap. The CDR3 spans 12 residues. CDR3 sequence: CASGTGAGELFF. The CDR3 region has the DNA TGTGCTAGTGGTACCGGGGCCGGGGAGCTGTTTTTT.

This clone was recorded a few times. The chain is built from TRBV15 and TRBJ2-7, with TRBD2 matching 8 bases. The V gene end was trimmed by 1 base and the J gene end by 0 bases; junction bases not matched to a gene: 2. Germline V lookup: CDR1 LNHNV, CDR2 YYDKDF (reference sequence). The CDR3 consists of 15 residues. CDR3 protein: CATSRVTSGSYEQYF. The CDR3 DNA sequence: TGTGCCACCAGCAGAGTAACTAGCGGCTCCTACGAGCAGTACTTC.

This chain links TRBV9 with TRBJ2-3, with a possible D match to TRBD2 (5 bases). This CDR3 contains 15 residues. With 0 bases removed from V and 2 bases from J, the gap between germline ends came to 10 bases. Germline V gene sequence: CDR1 SGDLS, CDR2 YYNGEE. The CDR3 protein is CASSVVPSPTDTQYF. DNA for the CDR3: TGTGCCAGCAGCGTAGTGCCTAGCCCCACAGATACGCAGTATTTT.

V is TRBV4-2 and J is TRBJ2-1; the D is unclear. The germline V and J ends were trimmed by 1 base and 0 bases, with 13 bases remaining between them. Per germline, CDR1 LGHNA and CDR2 YNFKEQ. The CDR3 spans 17 residues. CDR3 bases: TGTGCCAGCAGCCAAGGTAGTGGCTCACTCTCCTACAATGAGCAGTTCTTC. Translating it yields CASSQGSGSLSYNEQFF.

The chain has TRBV6-6 and TRBJ1-5; TRBD1 might be the D (5 bases). The CDR3 spans 14 residues. Germline CDR1 is MNHNY and CDR2 is SVGAGI (reference sequence). V was shortened by 7 bases and J by 2 bases, with 12 bases between the two germline ends. DNA of the CDR3: TGTGCCAGCAAGGGAGGGGCGGGCAATCAGCCCCAGCATTTT. Translating it yields CASKGGAGNQPQHF.

V usage is TRBV5-1 and J usage is TRBJ2-3; D gene ambiguous. V gave up 2 bases and J gave up 5 bases, with 6 bases separating them. Per germline, CDR1 SGHRS and CDR2 YFSETQ. The CDR3 has 12 amino acids. The CDR3 is CASSFNQDTQYF. As DNA, the CDR3 is TGCGCCAGCAGCTTCAACCAAGATACGCAGTATTTT.

This chain joins TRBV28 and TRBJ2-5; TRBD2 might be the D (6 bases). Germline CDR1 MDHEN, CDR2 SYDVKM. V lost 3 bases and J lost 2, with 16 bases in between. The CDR3 contains 16 residues. In nucleotides, the CDR3 is TGTGCCAGCAGTTTCGGGACTCGCGAGGAACAAGAGACCCAGTACTTC. Amino acids: CASSFGTREEQETQYF.

This clone occurred many times. This chain uses TRBV10-3 with TRBJ2-1; tentatively, D is TRBD2 (6 bases). Germline V CDR1 and CDR2: ENHRY, SYGVKD. The CDR3 consists of 15 residues. Trimming shortened V by 3 bases and J by 6 bases, and 15 bases separated the two germline ends. The CDR3 DNA follows: TGTGCCATCAGTGATATCGGGAGAGGCGGCAATGAGCAGTTCTTC. It codes for CAISDIGRGGNEQFF.

The rearrangement joins TRBV5-1 to TRBJ2-3; 8 positions match TRBD1. V lost 0 bases and J lost 2; bases outside the gene matches: 5. The CDR3 extends over 16 amino acids. Germline V lookup: CDR1 SGHRS, CDR2 YFSETQ. The CDR3 bases are TGCGCCAGCAGCTTGGCACTGGACAGGGCCACAGATACGCAGTATTTT. This translates into CASSLALDRATDTQYF.

On this clone: This likely comes from a read error, as the CDR3 has no conserved phenylalanine or tryptophan at its end. The DNA is left out, because the CDR3 cannot be placed on it with certainty; the CDR3 is given as TCRdb lists it. This chain joins TRBV18 and TRBJ2-3; TRBD1 was called by the table and not checked on the DNA. The CDR3 is 13 residues long, ends included. Germline CDR1 KGHSH, CDR2 LQKENI. The CDR3 protein is CASSPIGGREALL.

This clone was detected only a few times. This chain connects TRBV7-3 to TRBJ2-5; 13 bases are a match to TRBD2. The ends lost 5 bases at V and 1 base at J; junction bases unmatched: 10. The CDR3 sequence is 18 residues long. Germline lookup yields CDR1 SGHTA and CDR2 FQGTGA. The DNA for the CDR3 is TGTGCCAGCAGCCCAGGGACTAGCGGGATACCGTTCCAAGAGACCCAGTACTTC. Its translation: CASSPGTSGIPFQETQYF.

This clone occurred many times. The chain couples TRBV7-9 to TRBJ2-4; D could derive from TRBD1 or TRBD2 (5 bases each). V dropped 0 bases and J dropped 8 bases, with 8 bases sitting between them. CDR1 and CDR2 from the germline V gene are SEHNR and FQNEAQ (reference sequence). The CDR3 spans 13 residues. The CDR3 DNA reads as TGTGCCAGCAGCTTAGCGCAGGGACACATTCAGTACTTC. Translated, it gives CASSLAQGHIQYF.

This clone was picked up many times. The rearrangement uses TRBV27 and TRBJ1-1, with TRBD1 matching over 8 bases. Per the germline V gene, CDR1 is MNHEY and CDR2 is SMNVEV (reference sequence). The ends lost 7 bases at V and 1 base at J; junction bases unmatched: 5. The CDR3 sequence is 14 residues long. The CDR3 loop reads CASNRQGPNTEAFF. The CDR3 DNA sequence: TGTGCCAGCAACCGACAGGGGCCGAACACTGAAGCTTTCTTT.

The J gene is TRBJ2-2, the V gene TRBV6-1; tentatively, D is TRBD1 (5 bases). V was clipped by 6 bases and J by 0 bases, with 8 bases between them. This CDR3 has 14 residues. Germline-derived CDR1 and CDR2 are MNHNS and SASEGT. As DNA, the CDR3 is TGTGCCAGCAGGGACACCCCGAACACCGGGGAGCTGTTTTTT. It translates to CASRDTPNTGELFF.

This clone has a count of ten or more. The rearrangement joins TRBV2 to TRBJ1-2; possible D gene TRBD1, 5 bases. Trimming took 8 bases from V and 4 from J, leaving 14 bases between them. Germline assignment: CDR1 SNHLY and CDR2 FYNNEI. The length of the CDR3 is 13 residues. The CDR3 spells CASLDQGSYGYTF. DNA for the CDR3: TGTGCCAGCCTGGATCAGGGCTCCTATGGCTACACCTTC.

Comments on this clone: This same CDR3 is encoded by further DNA sequences in the sample. This sequence joins TRBV6-5 and TRBJ2-7; 11 bases agree with TRBD2. With 6 bases clipped from V and 4 bases from J, the junction kept 2 bases outside the gene matches. Germline V gene lookup returns CDR1 MNHEY and CDR2 SVGAGI. The CDR3 spans 13 residues. CDR3 in DNA: TGTGCCAGCAGCCGACTAGCGGGGTACGAGCAGTACTTC. Protein product: CASSRLAGYEQYF.

The chain recombines TRBV27 with TRBJ2-5; no clear D. With 6 bases removed from V and 5 bases from J, the gap between germline ends came to 16 bases. The CDR3 is 14 amino acids. Germline V gene lookup returns CDR1 MNHEY and CDR2 SMNVEV (reference sequence). CDR3 protein: CASSDQQLRETQYF. The CDR3 coding sequence is TGTGCCAGCAGCGATCAGCAGTTGAGGGAGACCCAGTACTTC.

The chain combines TRBV29-1 with TRBJ2-2; D is unclear. This CDR3 region has 11 residues. The V and J ends lost 7 bases and 4 bases respectively, with 7 bases between them. CDR1 SQVTM and CDR2 ANQGSEA come from the germline V gene. The CDR3: CSAGGTGELFF. For the CDR3, the DNA is TGCAGCGCAGGTGGCACCGGGGAGCTGTTTTTT.